This is a list of T cell receptor beta chains from one sample in a study of long-term antiretroviral therapy in people with HIV. Only in-frame clones appear in the TCRdb table, and some are missing; sequencing was by immunoSEQ multiplex PCR. The data contain some 33,000 clones, roughly 97% of them singletons. The source was unsorted PBMCs, collected 7.6 years after starting antiretroviral therapy. The receptors stem from a man aged 25 to 45 with HIV. Both conserved end residues are part of each CDR3. A D gene is named only where the DNA matches it firmly. Expanded clones get a size class; other rows say once, few or many, or leave the size out.

>TRBV4-1|.|12|TRBJ2-1|.
TGCGCCAGCAGCCAAGATGGCGGATTGGTGGTCTTC
CASSQDGGLVVF
>TRBV5-8|.|17|TRBJ2-5|TRBD2
TGTGCCAGCAGCTTGGGGGTCGGGGGGGCCTCCCAAGAGACCCAGTACTTC
CASSLGVGGASQETQYF
>TRBV5-6|.|14|TRBJ2-7|TRBD2
TGTGCCAGCAGCTTGGTCAGCGGGAGATACGAGCAGTACTTC
CASSLVSGRYEQYF
>TRBV5-1|.|14|TRBJ2-7|TRBD1
TGCGCCAGCAGCTTGACGGGACAGGTGTACGAGCAGTACTTC
CASSLTGQVYEQYF
>TRBV7-3|.|15|TRBJ2-3|.
TGTGCCAGCAGCCCCGAGGTGGGAGACACAGATACGCAGTATTTT
CASSPEVGDTDTQYF
>TRBV13|.|15|TRBJ2-2|.
TGTGCCAGCAGCCAAGGGGCGGGGTGGTCCGGGGAGCTGTTTTTT
CASSQGAGWSGELFF
>TRBV5-6|.|15|TRBJ1-3|.
TGTGCCAGCAGCTTAAGCGCCGCCTCTGGAAACACCATATATTTT
CASSLSAASGNTIYF
>TRBV6-1|.|13|TRBJ2-5|.
TGTGCCAGCAGTGAAGTGGAGCTAGAGACCCAGTACTTC
CASSEVELETQYF
>TRBV5-4|.|12|TRBJ1-6|.
TGTGCCAGCAGCTTTCGGGGTTCACCCCTCCACTTT
CASSFRGSPLHF
>TRBV13|.|16|TRBJ1-2|.
TGTGCCAGCAGCTTAAGGACGGCGGCTGCTAACTATGGCTACACCTTC
CASSLRTAAANYGYTF
>TRBV6-4|.|15|TRBJ1-5|.
TGTGCCAGCAGTGACGGGGACGTGTACAATCAGCCCCAGCATTTT
CASSDGDVYNQPQHF
>TRBV5-1|.|13|TRBJ1-2|.
TGCGCCAGCAGCCAGAGGGACTCTCGCGGCTACACCTTC
CASSQRDSRGYTF
>TRBV19|.|13|TRBJ1-2|.
TGTGCCAGTAGTGGCCGGGCCAACTATGGCTACACCTTC
CASSGRANYGYTF
>TRBV6-1|.|15|TRBJ2-7|TRBD2
TGTGCCAGCAGTGAACGGGGCGGGGGGCAGATTCGGCAGTACTTC
CASSERGGGQIRQYF
>TRBV15|.|15|TRBJ1-5|.
TGTGCCACCAGCAGAGTCCGGCAGGCCAATCAGCCCCAGCATTTT
CATSRVRQANQPQHF
>TRBV4-1|.|14|TRBJ1-1|.
TGCGCCAGCAGCCCACAGGCAGAGAACACTGAAGCTTTCTTT
CASSPQAENTEAFF
>TRBV29-1|once|15|TRBJ1-1|.
TGCAGCGTTGTAGCTCTCTTGACAGAGAACACTGAAGCTTTCTTT
CSVVALLTENTEAFF
>TRBV6-1|.|13|TRBJ2-2|.
TGTGCCAGCAGTTCGGACGGCACCGGGGAGCTGTTTTTT
CASSSDGTGELFF
>TRBV6-5|.|15|TRBJ2-3|.
TGTGCCAGCAGGCAGACCAAAACGGGACACAATACGCAGTATTTT
CASRQTKTGHNTQYF
>TRBV6-6|.|12|TRBJ2-3|.
TGTGCCAGCAGTTACGGCGGAAATACGCAGTATTTT
CASSYGGNTQYF
>TRBV6-5|.|13|TRBJ1-4|.
TGTGCCAGCCGAAATGGGGGAAATGAAAAACTGTTTTTT
CASRNGGNEKLFF
>TRBV18|.|16|TRBJ2-7|TRBD1
TGTGCCAGCTCACCGGCCGGAAGACAGGGGGCTGGAGAGCAGTACTTC
CASSPAGRQGAGEQYF
>TRBV28|.|12|TRBJ1-2|.
TGTGCCAGCAGTTTGACCGAGTATGGCTACACCTTC
CASSLTEYGYTF
>TRBV9|.|15|TRBJ1-2|.
TGTGCCAGCAGCGTCGACGGACATGATTCTTATGGCTACACCTTC
CASSVDGHDSYGYTF
>TRBV4-1|.|13|TRBJ2-7|.
TGCGCCAGCAGCCAGGCTAGCGCCTACGAGCAGTACTTC
CASSQASAYEQYF
>TRBV29-1|.|17|TRBJ2-3|TRBD2
TGCAGCGTTGATTCCTCGGGAGGGAGGTGGGAGGCGGATACGCAGTATTTT
CSVDSSGGRWEADTQYF
>TRBV25-1|.|14|TRBJ2-2|TRBD2
TGTGCCAGTGAGTTAGCGGGGAACACCGGGGAGCTGTTTTTT
CASELAGNTGELFF
>TRBV9|.|16|TRBJ1-1|.
TGTGCCAGCAGCGTAGTTTCCTCACAGGTGAACACTGAAGCTTTCTTT
CASSVVSSQVNTEAFF
>TRBV19|.|14|TRBJ2-7|.
TGTGCCAGTAGTATAGCCTTGGCCACCTACGAGCAGTACTTC
CASSIALATYEQYF